This T cell receptor beta chain was retrieved from a study of blood T cell repertoires in COVID-19 (dated by TCRdb to 2018 to 2020). About the investigation overall: Samples covering the acute and convalescent phases of COVID-19 were provided by collaborators in the United States, Italy and Spain. The repertoires were made available in a free public database intended to serve as a resource for research on the immune response to SARS-CoV-2. Samples came from the ongoing ImmuneRACE study (first 160 participants) plus 1,254 subjects from 6 global collaborators. HLA class I and class II types, where available, came from metadata supplied by the sample provider rather than from assay-based typing. Sample metadata almost always included a de-identified subject ID, COVID-19 status, age in years and sex. The prospective study material was composed of cDNA or gDNA derived from T cells, B-cell-depleted T cells, or PBMCs. Subjects who had been exposed to COVID-19, were actively infected with it, or had recovered from it provided the deeply sampled blood TCRbeta repertoires that made up the dataset. Points the paper makes about the study in general: Clinical and demographic metadata were provided uncurated, with the amount varying by source and participant.

Each collaborating institution followed its own protocols to collect whole blood in K2EDTA tubes. For TCRbeta analysis, collaborators shipped samples as frozen whole blood, isolated PBMCs, or DNA extracted from either of those sample types. In the case of this clone: Its antigen is not yet known. Per-nucleotide qualities are absent, and no much larger clonotype sits a single base away.

TCRbeta CDR3 regions were amplified from genomic DNA by means of the immunoSEQ Assay, a bias-controlled multiplex PCR. As for the authors' bioinformatics: Within the assay, amplification of reference gene primers was used to estimate how many nucleated cells each sample contained. Sequence reads were collapsed and filtered to measure the absolute abundance of every unique TCRbeta CDR3 rearrangement. For each sample, productive Simpson clonality was calculated as the square root of Simpson's diversity index over productive rearrangements. TCRdb stores this immuneACCESS table with in-frame sequences only. Part of the clones is absent; in the studies checked, under half of the shortfall reflects unresolved V genes, and no reason is known for the rest. Clonal size and the V and J genes are those of that table, whereas D and trimming came from the DNA. The sample yields some 94,000 clones; 87% were counted once. In total, the top ten clones hold 1.1% of the sample.

The CDR3 measures 15 amino acids from cysteine to phenylalanine. The DNA shown is the 45-base CDR3, in frame from base 1. CDR1 and CDR2 are drawn from the germline V gene: SGHVS, FNYEAQ. V and J lose 1 base and 7 bases, and a span of 17 bases separates them. Sequenced input: peripheral blood. The rearrangement combines TRBV7-6 with TRBJ2-7; matching of 5 bases hints at TRBD1 as the D gene. The TCR sequence derives from a human donor in a cohort sampled during active COVID-19. The bases read TGTGCCAGCAGCTTAGGTACGGGCAGGGCGGAGGAGCAGTACTTC. Translated, it reads CASSLGTGRAEEQYF. The reference TRBV7-6 and TRBJ2-7 proteins fill in what lies around the CDR3, so the full variable domain reads GAGVSQSPRYKVTKRGQDVALRCDPISGHVSLYWYRQALGQGPEFLTYFNYEAQQDKSGLPNDRFSAERPEGSISTLTIQRTEQRDSAMYRCASSLGTGRAEEQYFGPGTRLTVT.